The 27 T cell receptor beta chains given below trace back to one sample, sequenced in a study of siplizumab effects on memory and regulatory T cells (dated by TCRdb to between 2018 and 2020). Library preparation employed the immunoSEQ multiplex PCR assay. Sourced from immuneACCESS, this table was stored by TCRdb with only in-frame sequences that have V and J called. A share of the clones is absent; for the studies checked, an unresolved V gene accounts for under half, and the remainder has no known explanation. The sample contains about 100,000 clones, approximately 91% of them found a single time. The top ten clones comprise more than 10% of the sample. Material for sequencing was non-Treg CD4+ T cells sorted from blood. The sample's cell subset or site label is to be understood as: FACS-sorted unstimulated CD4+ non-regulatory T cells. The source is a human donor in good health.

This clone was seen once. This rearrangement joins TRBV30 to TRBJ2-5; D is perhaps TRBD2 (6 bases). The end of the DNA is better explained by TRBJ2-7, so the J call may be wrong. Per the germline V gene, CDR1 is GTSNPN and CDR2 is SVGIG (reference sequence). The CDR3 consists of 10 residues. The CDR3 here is CAGGTYEQYF. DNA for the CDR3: TGTGCCGGGGGGACCTACGAGCAGTACTTC.

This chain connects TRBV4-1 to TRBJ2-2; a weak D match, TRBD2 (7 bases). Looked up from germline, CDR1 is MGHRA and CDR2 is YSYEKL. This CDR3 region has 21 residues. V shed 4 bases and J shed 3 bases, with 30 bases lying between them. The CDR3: CASSPRGGGSASGRYTGELFF. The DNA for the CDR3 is TGCGCCAGCAGCCCTAGAGGGGGTGGTTCTGCTAGCGGCCGTTACACCGGGGAGCTGTTTTTT.

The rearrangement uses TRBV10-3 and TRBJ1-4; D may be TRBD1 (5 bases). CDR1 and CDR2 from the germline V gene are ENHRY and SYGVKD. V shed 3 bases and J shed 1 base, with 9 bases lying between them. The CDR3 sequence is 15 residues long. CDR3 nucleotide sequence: TGTGCCATCAGTGACGGGACCTTAACTAATGAAAAACTGTTTTTT. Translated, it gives CAISDGTLTNEKLFF.

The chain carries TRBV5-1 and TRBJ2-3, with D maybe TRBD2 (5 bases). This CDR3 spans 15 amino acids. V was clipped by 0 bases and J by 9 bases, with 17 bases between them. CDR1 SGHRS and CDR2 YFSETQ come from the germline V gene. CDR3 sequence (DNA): TGCGCCAGCAGCTTGGCCAAACCGTACTCGGGGACGCAGTATTTT. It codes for CASSLAKPYSGTQYF.

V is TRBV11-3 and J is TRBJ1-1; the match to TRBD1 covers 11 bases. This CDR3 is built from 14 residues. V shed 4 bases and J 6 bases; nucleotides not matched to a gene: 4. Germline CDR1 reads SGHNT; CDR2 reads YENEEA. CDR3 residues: CASSSPGQGAEAFF. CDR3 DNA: TGTGCCAGCAGCTCCCCGGGACAGGGGGCTGAAGCTTTCTTT.

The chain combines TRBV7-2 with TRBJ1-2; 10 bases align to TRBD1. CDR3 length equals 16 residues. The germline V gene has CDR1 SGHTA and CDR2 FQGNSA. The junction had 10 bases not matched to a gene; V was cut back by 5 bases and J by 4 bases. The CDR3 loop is CASSPRTGGSLYGYTF. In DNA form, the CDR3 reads TGTGCCAGCAGCCCGCGGACAGGGGGTTCCCTCTATGGCTACACCTTC.

CDR3 bases: TGTGCCACCAGAGATTACAGGGCCGCATCCTACGAGCAGTACTTC. Translated, it gives CATRDYRAASYEQYF. This rearrangement joins TRBV15 to TRBJ2-7, with TRBD1 as a possible D gene (6 bases). V lost 6 bases and J 1 base, leaving 16 bases between the germline ends. The germline V gene has CDR1 LNHNV and CDR2 YYDKDF (reference sequence). CDR3 length: 15 residues. Filled out from reference TRBV15 and TRBJ2-7, the complete variable domain reads DAMVIQNPRYQVTQFGKPVTLSCSQTLNHNVMYWYQQKSSQAPKLLFHYYDKDFNNEADTPDNFQSRRPNTSFCFLDIRSPGLGDTAMYLCATRDYRAASYEQYFGPGTRLTVT.

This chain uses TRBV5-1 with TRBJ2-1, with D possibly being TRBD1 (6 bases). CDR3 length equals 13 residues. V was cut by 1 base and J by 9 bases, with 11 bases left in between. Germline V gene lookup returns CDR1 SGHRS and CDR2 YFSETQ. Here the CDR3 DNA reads TGCGCCAGCAGCTTGTTGGTAGGGGGTGAGCAGTTCTTC. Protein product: CASSLLVGGEQFF.

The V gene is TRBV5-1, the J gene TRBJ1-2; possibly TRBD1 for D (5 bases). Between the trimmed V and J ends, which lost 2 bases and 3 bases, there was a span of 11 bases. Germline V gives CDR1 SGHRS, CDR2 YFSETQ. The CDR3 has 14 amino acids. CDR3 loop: CASSFQGGDYGYTF. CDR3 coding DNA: TGCGCCAGCAGCTTTCAAGGAGGGGACTATGGCTACACCTTC.

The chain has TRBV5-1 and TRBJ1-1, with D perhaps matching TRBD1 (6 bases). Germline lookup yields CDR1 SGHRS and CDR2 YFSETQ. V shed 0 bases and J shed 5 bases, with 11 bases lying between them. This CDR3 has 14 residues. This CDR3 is CASSLAGQGTEAFF. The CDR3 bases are TGCGCCAGCAGCTTGGCCGGGCAGGGGACTGAAGCTTTCTTT.

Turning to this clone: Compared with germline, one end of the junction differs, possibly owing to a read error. The CDR3 here is CASSIDGGYNEQFF. The CDR3 coding sequence is TGTGCTAGCAGCATAGACGGGGGTTACAATGAGCAGTTCTTC. V usage is TRBV7-7 and J usage is TRBJ2-1; a weak D match, TRBD2 (6 bases). The CDR3 is 14 residues long. From germline, CDR1 is SSHAT and CDR2 FNYEAQ (reference sequence).

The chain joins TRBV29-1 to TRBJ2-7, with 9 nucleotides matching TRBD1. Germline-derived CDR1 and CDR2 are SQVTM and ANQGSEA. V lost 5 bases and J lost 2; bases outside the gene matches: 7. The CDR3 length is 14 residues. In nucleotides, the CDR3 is TGCAGCGTTTTCTCGGGACAGGGTACCTACGAGCAGTACTTC. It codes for CSVFSGQGTYEQYF.

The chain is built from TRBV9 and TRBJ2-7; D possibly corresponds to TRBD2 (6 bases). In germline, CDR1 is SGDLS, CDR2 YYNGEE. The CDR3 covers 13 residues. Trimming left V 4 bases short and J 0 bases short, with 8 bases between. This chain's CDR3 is CASSLALSYEQYF. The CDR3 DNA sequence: TGTGCCAGCAGCCTAGCGCTCTCCTACGAGCAGTACTTC.

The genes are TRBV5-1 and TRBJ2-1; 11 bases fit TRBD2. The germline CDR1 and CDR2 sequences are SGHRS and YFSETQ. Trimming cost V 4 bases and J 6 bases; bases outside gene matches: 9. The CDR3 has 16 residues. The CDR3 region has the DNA TGCGCCAGCAGCGTTGCCGGGACTAGCGGATCCAATGAGCAGTTCTTC. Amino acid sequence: CASSVAGTSGSNEQFF.

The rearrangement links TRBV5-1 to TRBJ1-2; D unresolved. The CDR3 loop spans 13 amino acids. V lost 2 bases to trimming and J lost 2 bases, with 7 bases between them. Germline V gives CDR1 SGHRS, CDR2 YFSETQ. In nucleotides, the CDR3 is TGCGCCAGCAGCTTTAGCTCAAACTATGGCTACACCTTC. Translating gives CASSFSSNYGYTF.

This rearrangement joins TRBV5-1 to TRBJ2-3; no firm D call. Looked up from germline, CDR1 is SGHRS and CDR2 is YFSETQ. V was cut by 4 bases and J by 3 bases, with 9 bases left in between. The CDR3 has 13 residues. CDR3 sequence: CASSVQRTDTQYF. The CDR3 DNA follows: TGCGCCAGCAGCGTACAGAGGACAGATACGCAGTATTTT.

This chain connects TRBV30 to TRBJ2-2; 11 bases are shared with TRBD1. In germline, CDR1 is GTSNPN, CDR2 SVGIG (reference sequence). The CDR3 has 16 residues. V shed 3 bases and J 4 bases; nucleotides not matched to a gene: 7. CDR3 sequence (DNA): TGTGCCTGGAGCGCCCGGGACAGGGGGTTCACCGGGGAGCTGTTTTTT. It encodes CAWSARDRGFTGELFF.

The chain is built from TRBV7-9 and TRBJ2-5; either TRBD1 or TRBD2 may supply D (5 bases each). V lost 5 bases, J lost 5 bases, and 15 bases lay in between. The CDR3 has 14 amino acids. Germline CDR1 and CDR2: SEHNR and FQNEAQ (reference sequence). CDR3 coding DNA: TGTGCCAGCAGCGTCGGGACCGGTAGGGAGACCCAGTACTTC. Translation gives CASSVGTGRETQYF.

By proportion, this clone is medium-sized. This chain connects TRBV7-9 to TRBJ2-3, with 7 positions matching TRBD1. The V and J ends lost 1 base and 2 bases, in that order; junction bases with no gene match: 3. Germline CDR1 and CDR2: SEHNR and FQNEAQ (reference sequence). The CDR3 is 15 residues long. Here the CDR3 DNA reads TGTGCCAGCAGCTTAGTAACAGGGGACACAGATACGCAGTATTTT. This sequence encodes CASSLVTGDTDTQYF.

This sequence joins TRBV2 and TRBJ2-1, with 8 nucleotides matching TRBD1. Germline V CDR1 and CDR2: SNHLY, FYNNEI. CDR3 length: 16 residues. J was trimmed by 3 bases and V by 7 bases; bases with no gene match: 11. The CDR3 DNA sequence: TGTGCCAGCAAGAAGACAGGGGTCGGCGTCTACAATGAGCAGTTCTTC. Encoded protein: CASKKTGVGVYNEQFF.

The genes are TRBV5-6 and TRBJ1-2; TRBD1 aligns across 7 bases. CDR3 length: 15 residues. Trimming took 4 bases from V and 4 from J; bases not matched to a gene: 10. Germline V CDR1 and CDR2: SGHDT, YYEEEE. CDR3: CASSQDIGTAYGYTF. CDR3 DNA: TGTGCCAGCAGCCAGGATATCGGGACAGCCTATGGCTACACCTTC. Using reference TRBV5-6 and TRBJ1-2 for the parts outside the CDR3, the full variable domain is DAGVTQSPTHLIKTRGQQVTLRCSPKSGHDTVSWYQQALGQGPQFIFQYYEEEERQRGNFPDRFSGHQFPNYSSELNVNALLLGDSALYLCASSQDIGTAYGYTFGSGTRLTVV.

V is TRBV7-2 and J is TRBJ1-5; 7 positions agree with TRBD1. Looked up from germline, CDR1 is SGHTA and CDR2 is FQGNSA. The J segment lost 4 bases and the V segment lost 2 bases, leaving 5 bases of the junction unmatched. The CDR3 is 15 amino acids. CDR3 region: CASSLLGRGNQPQHF. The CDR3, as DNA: TGTGCCAGCAGCTTATTAGGCAGGGGGAATCAGCCCCAGCATTTT.

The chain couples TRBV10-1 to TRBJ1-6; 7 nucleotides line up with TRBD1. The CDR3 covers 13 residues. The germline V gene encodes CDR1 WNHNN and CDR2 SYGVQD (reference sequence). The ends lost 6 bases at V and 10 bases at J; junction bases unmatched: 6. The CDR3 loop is CASSRGKLSPLHF. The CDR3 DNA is TGCGCCAGCAGCAGGGGGAAACTATCACCCCTCCACTTT.

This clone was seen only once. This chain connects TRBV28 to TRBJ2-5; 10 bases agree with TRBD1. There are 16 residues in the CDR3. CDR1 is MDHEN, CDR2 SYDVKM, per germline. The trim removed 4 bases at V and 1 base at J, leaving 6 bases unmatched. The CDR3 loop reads CASSSPGQGTQETQYF. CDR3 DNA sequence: TGTGCCAGCAGTTCCCCGGGACAGGGGACCCAAGAGACCCAGTACTTC.

The CDR3 nucleotides read TGTGCCAGCAGCCCGCGCAGGGGTCAGCCCCAGCATTTT. Translating gives CASSPRRGQPQHF. This rearrangement joins TRBV6-5 to TRBJ1-5; D might be TRBD1 (6 bases). The CDR3 length is 13 residues. V was cut by 6 bases and J by 6 bases, with 12 bases left in between. CDR1 is MNHEY, CDR2 SVGAGI, per germline.

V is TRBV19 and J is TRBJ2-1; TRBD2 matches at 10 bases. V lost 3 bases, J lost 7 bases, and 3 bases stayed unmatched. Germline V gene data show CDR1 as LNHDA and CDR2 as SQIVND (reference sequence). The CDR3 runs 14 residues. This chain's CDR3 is CASSISGRRNEQFF. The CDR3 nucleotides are TGTGCCAGTAGTATTAGCGGGAGGAGGAATGAGCAGTTCTTC.

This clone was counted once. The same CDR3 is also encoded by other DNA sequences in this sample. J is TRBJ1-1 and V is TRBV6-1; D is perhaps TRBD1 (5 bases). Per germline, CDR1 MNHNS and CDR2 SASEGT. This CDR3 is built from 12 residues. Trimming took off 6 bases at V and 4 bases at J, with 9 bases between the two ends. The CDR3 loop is CASRGGGTEAFF. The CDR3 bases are TGTGCCAGCAGGGGTGGGGGCACTGAAGCTTTCTTT.